The present entry profiles one TCR beta chain with its context. Its antigen is not known. The assay was run at deep level. Produced via immunoSEQ multiplex PCR; TCRdb's table is partial and in-frame only. This sample yields over a million clones, of which 70% to 80% are seen a single time; under 0.65% belongs to the top ten. The data were taken from a study of shared clonotypes between healthy human individuals. For the study at large: CD4 naive and memory got three plates each, CD8 naive two, CD8 memory one. General study points: The study found lower generation probabilities in non-shared clonotypes than in those shared by all four donors.

Germline values: CDR1 SGHRS, CDR2 YFSETQ. This CDR3 is 14 amino acids long. Trimming took 4 bases from V and 5 from J; bases not matched to a gene: 3. This clonotype was sampled from a young man in good health. Some clones in this sample may be carry-over from other donors' samples. Sequenced: memory CD4+ T cells from PBMCs. As to subset: CD45RA-negative fraction. This chain links TRBV5-1 with TRBJ2-1, with TRBD1 identical over 10 bases. The DNA for the CDR3 is TGCGCCAGCAGCGCGGGACAGGGGAACAATGAGCAGTTCTTC. It encodes CASSAGQGNNEQFF.